The T cell receptor beta chain under discussion was sequenced for a study of T cells in Graves' hyperthyroidism and ophthalmopathy (dated by TCRdb to the late 2010s). About the investigation overall: Peripheral blood was sampled at the time of initial diagnosis, prior to any treatment. A discovery cohort of fewer than 110 patients, about 43 with Graves' ophthalmopathy and 55 to 60 with stable Graves' hyperthyroidism, was used to find distinguishing TCR V-J signatures. Prospective prediction of ophthalmopathy was tested in an independent validation cohort of fewer than 20 hyperthyroidism patients and 15 to 17 patients who later progressed to ophthalmopathy. For training and testing, the roughly 97 patients in the discovery cohort were randomly divided in a 7:3 ratio. Thyroid tissue and blood T-cell repertoires from about six Graves' hyperthyroidism patients were also compared in the study. After sampling, hyperthyroidism patients received methimazole starting at 30 mg daily, and ophthalmopathy patients received high-dose intravenous methylprednisolone. The paper describes TCR Vbeta CDR3 sequencing of 140 or so peripheral blood samples, made up of 43 ophthalmopathy patients, roughly 80 hyperthyroidism patients and roughly 17 progressor patients. Study-wide conclusions, independent of this receptor: Most expanded thyroid clonotypes (frequency above 0.001) were also detected in blood, suggesting blood repertoires may reflect thyroid immune responses. In cross-validation, a model built on a 13 V-J signature told ophthalmopathy apart from stable hyperthyroidism with under 90% sensitivity and 81% to 82% specificity, and in testing the same model reached 80%/75%. In validation, the model predicted progression to ophthalmopathy with about 71% sensitivity and roughly 75% specificity, a median of 6.5 months before onset. Sample size was not statistically predetermined, and blinding of investigators to group allocation was not performed.

This clonotype was observed at least ten times. Its antigen is still unknown. No clone much larger than this one lies a single base away; base qualities are absent. The CDR3 has 14 amino acids, counting the end cysteine and phenylalanine. The retained sequence is limited to the CDR3, 42 bases, with the frame set at the first base. V was cut back by 5 bases and J by 0 bases, leaving a gap of 9 bases between them. Per the germline V gene, SGHAT is the CDR1 and FQNNGV is the CDR2. Stable Graves' hyperthyroidism was defined as no progression to ophthalmopathy during 18 months of follow-up. Hyperthyroidism patients were aged 18 to 65 years and newly diagnosed, with disease duration of less than 2 months. Exclusion was applied to patients with uncontrolled infections, other autoimmune diseases, pregnancy or lactation. Diagnoses relied on clinical symptoms, serum thyroxine and TRAb, thyroid ultrasound and orbital computed tomography. PBMCs were separated from about 10 ml of fresh peripheral blood using Ficoll-Paque density gradient centrifugation. Total RNA was extracted using Trizol reagent, and RNA quality was assessed on an Agilent 2100 Bioanalyzer.

TCR beta CDR3 regions were amplified from RNA transcripts. A first-round RT-PCR of the TCR CDR3 used the HTBI primer set with the Qiagen OneStep RT-PCR kit. Libraries were constructed in a second round of multiplex PCR, after which size selection and purification were carried out. Sequencing of the libraries was done on an Illumina HiSeq2000 using paired-end 100 bp reads. The authors processed their data as follows. SOAPnuke was used to process the raw data, removing reads that contained adapters or uncalled bases, had a mean Phred below 15, or lacked an exact match to the constant primer or identifier. COPE v1.2.5 was used to merge the high-quality paired reads, and each unique nucleotide sequence was defined as a clonotype. MiTCR v1.1 was used to align clonotypes to the IMGT TRBV, TRBD and TRBJ reference segments. Analysis was restricted to V-J combinations with a frequency above 0.0001, which covered roughly 99% of repertoires. A TCS score was defined as the ratio of F50 (clonal expansion) to E x V (chaos), with BLOSUM62-based TCRdist applied between CDR3 peptides within each V-J. Welch's t-statistics and random forest reduced some 510 V-J features to 13, which were used in a naive Bayes classifier (R e1071). TCRdb took the public reads, trimmed them with fastp at Q25, ran MiXCR for clone calling and kept in-frame beta chains. CDR3 protein duplicates are merged, each entry listing the most common genes and DNA. These V and J calls are TCRdb output, not the study's own analysis. Counted in this sample were roughly 420,000 distinct CDR3 sequences; around a sixth of them appeared once. The ten top clones hold around an eighth of the sample.

The TCR originated in a woman younger than 35 with Graves' hyperthyroidism. The V and J segments used are TRBV11-2 and TRBJ2-3, with the D gene uncertain. Sequenced sample: blood. The DNA reads TGTGCCAGCAGCCATCAAGCTAGCACAGATACGCAGTATTTT. It is translated as CASSHQASTDTQYF.